What follows are 12 T cell receptor beta chains derived from one specimen sequenced in a study of Ad26.COV2.S vaccination and SARS-CoV-2 variants. The protocol was immunoSEQ multiplex PCR, while the TCRdb copy is restricted to in-frame clones and leaves out a portion. Of fewer than 600,000 clones detected, 89% appear once; the ten largest clones hold approximately 1.7%. Treatment noted: roughly 19 received Ad26.COV2.S at low or high dose, single or two shots; 5 received placebo; per-sample allocation not given. Samples came from day 63 after the first vaccine or placebo injection. The specimen comprised peripheral blood, sampled in a trial of Ad26.COV2.S vaccine versus placebo. Receptors were obtained from a person aged 18 to 59 who received the Ad26.COV2.S COVID-19 vaccine or a placebo.

The chain has TRBV18 and TRBJ1-3; D unresolved. The CDR3 is 15 residues long. Germline loops: CDR1 KGHSH, CDR2 LQKENI. V dropped 2 bases and J dropped 0 bases, with 8 bases sitting between them. CDR3 sequence (DNA): TGTGCCAGCTCACCAGAGGGAAACTCTGGAAACACCATATATTTT. This gives the protein CASSPEGNSGNTIYF.

This clone was seen a few times. The chain couples TRBV20-1 to TRBJ1-5; D may be TRBD1 (6 bases). The CDR3 length is 15 residues. Trimming shortened V by 3 bases and J by 2 bases, and 14 bases separated the two germline ends. Germline values: CDR1 DFQATT, CDR2 SNEGSKA (reference sequence). Written as DNA, the CDR3 is TGCAGTGCTAGTTTGTGGGGGCTCGGCAATCAGCCCCAGCATTTT. It yields the protein CSASLWGLGNQPQHF.

The chain is built from TRBV4-1 and TRBJ2-7; no definite D call. The CDR3 sequence is 13 residues long. The germline CDR1 and CDR2 sequences are MGHRA and YSYEKL. Trimming took off 2 bases at V and 6 bases at J, with 11 bases between the two ends. In nucleotides, the CDR3 is TGCGCCAGCAGCCAACTCGGTGGACCCGAGCAGTACTTC. Amino acids: CASSQLGGPEQYF.

This chain connects TRBV5-8 to TRBJ1-3, with no clear D. Between the trimmed V and J ends, which lost 2 bases and 8 bases, there was a span of 20 bases. Germline assignment: CDR1 SGHTS and CDR2 YDEGEE. The CDR3 contains 16 residues. Here the CDR3 reads CASSLRNPTQRDTIYF. The CDR3 bases are TGTGCCAGCAGCTTAAGGAATCCAACCCAGAGGGACACCATATATTTT.

The chain has TRBV10-3 and TRBJ1-6, with D unclear. Germline assignment: CDR1 ENHRY and CDR2 SYGVKD. This CDR3 contains 17 residues. The germline V and J ends were trimmed by 5 bases and 0 bases, with 14 bases remaining between them. CDR3: CAISSDGRSSYNSPLHF. The CDR3 nucleotides read TGTGCCATCAGTTCGGACGGAAGGAGCTCCTATAATTCACCCCTCCACTTT.

As DNA, the CDR3 is TGTGCCAGTATTAAGGGGGCTGCAACTAATGAAAAACTGTTTTTT. Its translation is CASIKGAATNEKLFF. The V and J genes are TRBV19 and TRBJ1-4, with TRBD1 identical over 7 bases. After removal of 7 bases from V and 0 bases from J, the junction contained 5 bases not matched to a gene. The germline gives CDR1 LNHDA, CDR2 SQIVND (reference sequence). This CDR3 spans 15 amino acids.

Only one count was recorded for this clone. The chain links TRBV10-3 to TRBJ2-3, with D tentatively TRBD1 (5 bases). V lost 10 bases and J lost 0, with 8 bases in between. The CDR3 is 12 residues long. Per the germline V gene, CDR1 is ENHRY and CDR2 is SYGVKD. The CDR3 coding sequence is TGTGCCACAGGGATAAGCACAGATACGCAGTATTTT. Translating gives CATGISTDTQYF.

The chain links TRBV2 to TRBJ1-5, with 8 bases lining up with TRBD1. Per germline, CDR1 SNHLY and CDR2 FYNNEI. J lost 2 bases, V lost 11 bases, and 2 bases had no gene match. There are 12 residues in the CDR3. The CDR3 nucleotides are TGTGCCGGGGGACAGGGCAATCAGCCCCAGCATTTT. Translated, it gives CAGGQGNQPQHF.

The V gene is TRBV6-5, the J gene TRBJ2-7; D not certain. CDR3 length: 14 residues. V shed 0 bases and J shed 5 bases, with 11 bases lying between them. The germline gives CDR1 MNHEY, CDR2 SVGAGI. The CDR3, as DNA: TGTGCCAGCAGTTACTCCGTCGGGCTTGACGAGCAGTACTTC. It specifies CASSYSVGLDEQYF.

The chain links TRBV9 to TRBJ2-3, with TRBD2 as a possible D gene (6 bases). Trimming left V 4 bases short and J 0 bases short, with 18 bases between. CDR3 length: 17 amino acids. CDR1 and CDR2 from the germline V gene are SGDLS and YYNGEE. The CDR3 is CASSTPGTYTSTDTQYF. The CDR3, as DNA: TGTGCCAGCAGCACCCCCGGGACTTACACTAGCACAGATACGCAGTATTTT.

The chain employs TRBV24-1 and TRBJ2-3; no clear D gene. V was clipped by 6 bases and J by 3 bases, with 6 bases between them. This CDR3 is built from 12 residues. The V gene's germline CDR1 is KGHDR and CDR2 SFDVKD. The CDR3 sequence: CATSQGTDTQYF. CDR3 nucleotide sequence: TGTGCCACCAGTCAAGGGACAGATACGCAGTATTTT.

This chain uses TRBV18 with TRBJ2-7, with D unclear. The CDR3 runs to 13 residues. Germline V gene sequence: CDR1 KGHSH, CDR2 LQKENI. The V end was cut by 1 base, the J end by 4 bases, with 8 bases between. The CDR3 DNA reads as TGTGCCAGCTCACCACGGGTCTGGTACGAGCAGTACTTC. Translated: CASSPRVWYEQYF.